This is a list of T cell receptor beta chains from one sample in a study of human T cells and chemical hapten exposure. MiXCR, applied by TCRdb to the RACE reads, yields one record per CDR3 protein. The sample carries some 170,000 distinct CDR3 sequences, 25% to 30% recorded once. The sequenced sample was whole blood, obtained in connection with sensitization to the hapten diphenylcyclopropenone (DPC). The receptor set was obtained from a woman under 30 with alopecia areata. Some clones in this sample may be carry-over from other donors' samples. Both conserved end residues are part of each CDR3. The D gene is left open where the match is weak. Not every row has a clone size; where given, it reads once, few, many or a size class.

V: TRBV19; J: TRBJ2-7; D: TRBD1; size: NA; DNA: TGTGCCAGTAGTATAGGAGGGACAGGGGGCGACGAGCAGTACTTC; CDR3: CASSIGGTGGDEQYF
V: TRBV7-2; J: TRBJ2-5; D: TRBD2; size: NA; DNA: TGTGCCAGCAGCTCTCTAGCGGGAGGACTAGAGACCCAGTACTTC; CDR3: CASSSLAGGLETQYF
V: TRBV6-5; J: TRBJ2-5; D: TRBD1; size: few; DNA: TGTGCCAGCAGTTATCTGACAGGGTCGGTAGAGACCCAGTACTTC; CDR3: CASSYLTGSVETQYF
V: TRBV27; J: TRBJ1-1; D: NA; size: NA; DNA: TGTGCCAGCGGGTTTTACGGCAGAATGAACACTGAAGCTTTCTTT; CDR3: CASGFYGRMNTEAFF
V: TRBV20-1; J: TRBJ2-3; D: NA; size: many; DNA: TGCAGTGGGGATTGGGGAAGGACAGATACGCAGTATTTT; CDR3: CSGDWGRTDTQYF
V: TRBV7-9; J: TRBJ1-1; D: NA; size: NA; DNA: TGTGCCAGCAGCTTGAAGGGGGATGAAGCTTTCTTT; CDR3: CASSLKGDEAFF
V: TRBV6-5; J: TRBJ1-4; D: TRBD1; size: NA; DNA: TGTGCCAGCAGTTCCAGGGACAGACCTAATGAAAAACTGTTTTTT; CDR3: CASSSRDRPNEKLFF
V: TRBV4-3; J: TRBJ2-7; D: NA; size: NA; DNA: TGCGCCAGCAGCCAAGAGTGGAGAAACGAGCAGTACTTC; CDR3: CASSQEWRNEQYF
V: TRBV20-1; J: TRBJ2-1; D: NA; size: NA; DNA: TGCAGTGCTCCCAACCAAGGGGTATCCAATCACAATGAGCAGTTCTTC; CDR3: CSAPNQGVSNHNEQFF
V: TRBV29-1; J: TRBJ2-7; D: TRBD1; size: NA; DNA: TGCAGCGTTGGGGCCCAGTCCATCGGGACAGGTTCCTACGAGCAGTACTTC; CDR3: CSVGAQSIGTGSYEQYF
V: TRBV20-1; J: TRBJ2-7; D: NA; size: many; DNA: TGCAGTGCTAGCGGGGCGTCCTACGAGCAGTACTTC; CDR3: CSASGASYEQYF
V: TRBV3-1; J: TRBJ2-3; D: TRBD1; size: NA; DNA: TGTGCCAGCAGCCCACGGACAGGGTCAGATACGCAGTATTTT; CDR3: CASSPRTGSDTQYF
V: TRBV6-5; J: TRBJ1-5; D: NA; size: NA; DNA: TGTGCCAGCAGCCCGACAGCTTATAGCAATCAGCCCCAGCATTTT; CDR3: CASSPTAYSNQPQHF
V: TRBV11-2; J: TRBJ1-3; D: NA; size: once; DNA: TGTGCCAGCAGCCCTACCGCGGGAACAGCTGGAAACACCATATATTTT; CDR3: CASSPTAGTAGNTIYF
V: TRBV7-2; J: TRBJ1-5; D: NA; size: few; DNA: TGTGCCAGCAGCTTAGCCATAGGTCGCCCCAATCAGCCCCAGCATTTT; CDR3: CASSLAIGRPNQPQHF
V: TRBV21-1; J: TRBJ1-4; D: NA; size: NA; DNA: TGTGCCAGCAGCAAGGAGCACTGGGGAAAACTGTTTTTT; CDR3: CASSKEHWGKLFF
V: TRBV2; J: TRBJ2-1; D: TRBD2; size: NA; DNA: TGTGCCAGCCTGGGGACTAGCGAAAGGCTATACAATGAGCAGTTCTTC; CDR3: CASLGTSERLYNEQFF
V: TRBV20-1; J: TRBJ2-7; D: TRBD1; size: few; DNA: TGCAGTCCCCAGCCAGGGGGCCAGAACTCCTACGAGCAGTACTTC; CDR3: CSPQPGGQNSYEQYF
V: TRBV7-3; J: TRBJ2-2; D: TRBD1; size: NA; DNA: TGTGCCAGCAGCTTAATGGGACAGGGGGCCGGGGAGCTGTTTTTT; CDR3: CASSLMGQGAGELFF
V: TRBV9; J: TRBJ2-3; D: NA; size: NA; DNA: TGTGCCAGTGGCGGGGACTGGATCACAGATACGCAGTATTTT; CDR3: CASGGDWITDTQYF
V: TRBV27; J: TRBJ2-5; D: NA; size: NA; DNA: TGTGCCAGCAGTTTTGTAGGCGGGCAAGAGACCCAGTACTTC; CDR3: CASSFVGGQETQYF
V: TRBV4-2; J: TRBJ2-4; D: TRBD2; size: NA; DNA: TGTGCCAGCAGCCAAATGAGCGGGAGGGCCCTCGGGAACATTCAGTACTTC; CDR3: CASSQMSGRALGNIQYF
V: TRBV4-3; J: TRBJ1-2; D: NA; size: NA; DNA: TGCGCCAGCAGCCAAGATATTGGGGCCTACGTCGATGGCTACACCTTC; CDR3: CASSQDIGAYVDGYTF
V: TRBV6-2/TRBV6-3; J: TRBJ1-1; D: NA; size: NA; DNA: TGTGCCAGCAGCCGAGGCGGGCGTGTCACTGAAGCTTTCTTT; CDR3: CASSRGGRVTEAFF
V: TRBV6-2/TRBV6-3; J: TRBJ2-7; D: TRBD2; size: few; DNA: TGTGCCAGCCGTCCACTAGCGGGAGTTTGGAAGTACTTC; CDR3: CASRPLAGVWKYF
V: TRBV12-3/TRBV12-4; J: TRBJ1-1; D: NA; size: NA; DNA: TGTGCCAGCAGCAGAGGACAGATGAACACTGAAGCTTTCTTT; CDR3: CASSRGQMNTEAFF
V: TRBV12-5; J: TRBJ2-1; D: TRBD2; size: NA; DNA: TGTGCTAGTGCCTCTAGCGGGGGGGCCTATGAGCAGTTCTTC; CDR3: CASASSGGAYEQFF
V: TRBV6-2/TRBV6-3; J: TRBJ2-3; D: TRBD2; size: NA; DNA: TGTGCCAGCACCCCAGCGGGAGACACAGATACGCAGTATTTT; CDR3: CASTPAGDTDTQYF
V: TRBV7-2; J: TRBJ1-1; D: NA; size: NA; DNA: TGTGCCAGCAGCTTAGTAGGGGTTAACGCTTTCTTT; CDR3: CASSLVGVNAFF
V: TRBV12-3/TRBV12-4; J: TRBJ2-7; D: NA; size: once; DNA: TGTGCCAGCAGGGGGACCGCGGCCTCCTACGAGCAGTACTTC; CDR3: CASRGTAASYEQYF
V: TRBV6-1; J: TRBJ1-1; D: NA; size: many; DNA: TGTGCCACCTCGTACGGGGGTCCTAACACTGAAGCTTTCTTT; CDR3: CATSYGGPNTEAFF
V: TRBV6-2/TRBV6-3; J: TRBJ2-3; D: TRBD2; size: NA; DNA: TGTGCCAGCAGTTACTTGAAGGGCGGGGGGCTGACAGATACGCAGTATTTT; CDR3: CASSYLKGGGLTDTQYF
V: TRBV12-3/TRBV12-4; J: TRBJ1-1; D: NA; size: NA; DNA: TGTGCCAGCAGTTCGCAGGGAGGCAGCTCCACTGAAGCTTTCTTT; CDR3: CASSSQGGSSTEAFF
V: TRBV29-1; J: TRBJ2-1; D: NA; size: few; DNA: TGCAGCGATGGAAAGTATGAGCAGTTCTTC; CDR3: CSDGKYEQFF
V: TRBV9; J: TRBJ1-3; D: NA; size: NA; DNA: TGTGCCAGCAGTGTTCAGGGGGGAAACACCATATATTTT; CDR3: CASSVQGGNTIYF
V: TRBV4-1; J: TRBJ1-6; D: NA; size: NA; DNA: TGCGCCAGCAGCCAGCAGGACAGTTCTTCTTTTGCGAATTCACCCCTCCACTTT; CDR3: CASSQQDSSSFANSPLHF
V: TRBV4-1; J: TRBJ2-1; D: NA; size: few; DNA: TGCGCCAGCAGCCACCCCCGTACTAGGGATCGTGAGCAGTTCTTC; CDR3: CASSHPRTRDREQFF
V: TRBV4-3; J: TRBJ1-2; D: NA; size: NA; DNA: TGCGCCAGCAGCCACCACGCCGGGCTACCCTATGGCTACACCTTC; CDR3: CASSHHAGLPYGYTF
V: TRBV6-2/TRBV6-3; J: TRBJ2-2; D: NA; size: few; DNA: TGTGCCAGCAGTTACTCAGCGGATCCTACCGGGGAGCTGTTTTTT; CDR3: CASSYSADPTGELFF
V: TRBV5-1; J: TRBJ2-5; D: NA; size: NA; DNA: TGCGCCAGCAGCTACTGGGACACGGGAGGGACCCAGTACTTC; CDR3: CASSYWDTGGTQYF
V: TRBV2; J: TRBJ2-5; D: NA; size: NA; DNA: TGTGCCAGCACTCGGAACCAAGAGACCCAGTACTTC; CDR3: CASTRNQETQYF
V: TRBV7-8; J: TRBJ1-2; D: TRBD1; size: NA; DNA: TGTGCCAGCAGCATCCGGGACAGGGGAACGGGAGGCTACACCTTC; CDR3: CASSIRDRGTGGYTF
V: TRBV7-2; J: TRBJ2-1; D: NA; size: NA; DNA: TGTGCCAGCAGCTTAGCGGCCAGCAGGAATGAGCAGTTCTTC; CDR3: CASSLAASRNEQFF
V: TRBV25-1; J: TRBJ2-7; D: NA; size: NA; DNA: TGTGCCAGCAGCCCGACCGGGGGTACCGAGCAGTACTTC; CDR3: CASSPTGGTEQYF
V: TRBV6-2/TRBV6-3; J: TRBJ2-7; D: NA; size: NA; DNA: TGTGCCAGTGGGAAACCCGCGGGCGAGCAGTACTTC; CDR3: CASGKPAGEQYF
V: TRBV7-9; J: TRBJ2-7; D: TRBD2; size: NA; DNA: TGTGCCAGCAGCTCACCGTGGCAGCGGGAGCCGTACGAGCAGTACTTC; CDR3: CASSSPWQREPYEQYF
V: TRBV25-1; J: TRBJ2-3; D: NA; size: NA; DNA: TGTGCCAGCAGTGACAACAGGGGAGGGGATACGCAGTATTTT; CDR3: CASSDNRGGDTQYF
V: TRBV13; J: TRBJ2-3; D: TRBD2; size: few; DNA: TGTGCCAGCAGCTCCCGAGCGGGAGGCACAGATACGCAGTATTTT; CDR3: CASSSRAGGTDTQYF